These 22 T cell receptor delta chains came from one sample sequenced in a study of gamma-delta chains in newborns, infants, children. TCRdb applied CATT to the reads for clone calling. The table has several thousand delta-chain clones, 3% to 4% seen once. The material sequenced was blood. These receptors were obtained from a child who was a newborn, infant or young child, either healthy, febrile or measles-vaccinated (not recorded which).

This clone was seen only a few times. The chain couples TRDV2 to TRDJ3; 11 bases fit TRDD3. The CDR3 runs to 17 residues. The germline gives CDR1 GEAIGNYY, CDR2 EKD. V trimming: 3 bases; J trimming: 3 bases; junction bases outside the gene matches: 3. This CDR3 is CACDRTGGYWDTRQMFF. CDR3 DNA: TGTGCCTGTGACCGTACTGGGGGATACTGGGACACCCGACAGATGTTTTTC.

Worth noting for this clone: The junction shows a germline mismatch at one end, possibly a read error. The chain has TRDV2 and TRDJ1; 11 positions agree with TRDD3. The CDR3 loop spans 15 amino acids. Germline V gene sequence: CDR1 GEAIGNYY, CDR2 EKD. CDR3 sequence: CACDVLGDRDDKLIF. The CDR3 bases are TGTGCCTGTGACGTACTGGGGGATAGGGACGATAAACTCATTTTT.

This clone was seen a handful of times. Possible read error: a much larger clone is one base away. Other DNA sequences in the same sample also yield this CDR3. The chain uses TRDV2 and TRDJ1; 11 bases map to TRDD3. Per germline, CDR1 GEAIGNYY and CDR2 EKD. The CDR3 loop spans 15 amino acids. The CDR3 spells CACDILGDSNDKLIF. The CDR3 DNA sequence: TGTGCCTGCGACATACTGGGGGATAGTAACGATAAACTCATCTTT.

This clone is categorized as medium-sized. The same CDR3 arises from other DNA sequences in this sample as well. In DNA form, the CDR3 reads TGTGCCTGTGACACGATGGGGATACGCGATAAACTCATCTTT. Protein: CACDTMGIRDKLIF. V and J are TRDV2 and TRDJ1; 9 bases fit TRDD3. CDR1 is GEAIGNYY and CDR2 is EKD in the germline V gene. V dropped 1 base and J dropped 4; count of bases not matched to a gene: 3. The CDR3 sequence is 14 residues long.

Concerning this clone: A much larger clone sits a single nucleotide away, making a read error possible. The rearrangement joins TRDV2 to TRDJ1; 12 nucleotides align to TRDD3. The V gene's germline CDR1 is GEAIGNYY and CDR2 EKD. The CDR3 is 15 residues long. This chain's CDR3 is CARDTWGIRGDKLIF. Here the CDR3 DNA reads TGTGCCCGTGACACCTGGGGGATACGAGGCGATAAACTCATCTTT.

In this sample, this clone turned up a few times. TCRdb's protein, taken from a much larger clone, differs from this DNA's translation at residue 13, likely owing to a read error; the protein displayed comes from the DNA. The rearrangement uses TRDV2 and TRDJ3; 9 nucleotides match TRDD3. Per the germline V gene, CDR1 is GEAIGNYY and CDR2 is EKD. The CDR3 extends over 18 amino acids. The CDR3 bases are TGTGCCTGTGACAAAAACTGGGGGAGCTCCTGGGACGCCCGACAGATGTTTTTC. Protein product: CACDKNWGSSWDARQMFF.

This clone is deemed medium-sized (0.01 to 0.1%). The likely explanation is a read error, given a far larger clone one base away. This same CDR3 is encoded by further DNA sequences in the sample. CDR3 bases: TGTGCCTGTGACACCGTACTGGGGGATACTTGGGACACCCGACAGATGTTTTTC. The encoded protein is CACDTVLGDTWDTRQMFF. J is TRDJ3 and V is TRDV2, with TRDD3 matching over 12 bases. CDR3 length: 18 amino acids. CDR1 is GEAIGNYY and CDR2 is EKD in the germline V gene. V dropped 0 bases and J dropped 4; count of bases not matched to a gene: 3.

As to this clone: At residue 3, the translated DNA and the protein in TCRdb do not agree; the protein given here is derived from the DNA. DNA for the CDR3: TGTGCCTGGGACACTCTGGGGGATAAAAAAGGTACCGATAAACTCATCTTT. Amino acids: CAWDTLGDKKGTDKLIF. The chain has TRDV2 and TRDJ1, with 10 positions matching TRDD3. There are 17 residues in the CDR3. Germline values: CDR1 GEAIGNYY, CDR2 EKD.

In its sample, this clone was seen a few times. At residue 5, the TCRdb amino acid sequence and the translated nucleotide sequence differ, so the protein here is the DNA translation. The rearrangement joins TRDV2 to TRDJ3, with D maybe TRDD3 (5 bases). Germline-derived CDR1 and CDR2 are GEAIGNYY and EKD. V dropped 5 bases and J dropped 0 bases, with 13 bases sitting between them. The CDR3 runs 17 residues. Written as DNA, the CDR3 is TGTGCCTGTGTACCGGGGGCCCCCTCCTGGGACACCCGACAGATGTTTTTC. It specifies CACVPGAPSWDTRQMFF.

This clone was detected only a few times. This sequence may be a read error, since a much larger clone differs from it by one base. Other nucleotide sequences from this sample produce the same CDR3. The chain carries TRDV2 and TRDJ3, with D possibly matching TRDD3 (6 bases). CDR1 and CDR2 from the germline V gene are GEAIGNYY and EKD. V lost 3 bases and J 0 bases, leaving 23 bases between the germline ends. This CDR3 is 21 amino acids long. This CDR3 reads CACDALLGDTHSSWDTRQMFF. For the CDR3, the DNA is TGTGCCTGTGACGCCTTACTGGGAGATACGCATAGCTCCTGGGACACCCGACAGATGTTTTTC.

This clone was counted a few times. A read error may be the cause here, since a much bigger clone is one base away. As DNA, the CDR3 is TGTGCCTGTGACACTGGGGGATACTTCAGCTCCTGGAACACCCGACAGATGTTTTTC. Translating it yields CACDTGGYFSSWNTRQMFF. This chain links TRDV2 with TRDJ3, with 10 bases fitting TRDD3. The CDR3 spans 19 residues. Germline CDR1 GEAIGNYY, CDR2 EKD.

This clone is medium-sized in the sample. V gene TRDV2 combines with J gene TRDJ3, with D perhaps TRDD3 (6 bases). The length of the CDR3 is 16 residues. CDR1 is GEAIGNYY and CDR2 is EKD in the germline V gene. V was pared by 3 bases and J by 1 base, with 9 bases between. The CDR3 nucleotides read TGTGCCTGTGACTGGGGGCCTTCCTGGGACACCCGACAGATGTTTTTC. This translates into CACDWGPSWDTRQMFF.

Regarding this clone: Mismatch with germline at one junction end may stem from a read error. Other DNA sequences of this sample code for an identical CDR3. The CDR3 here is CAWGLYTDKLIF. DNA for the CDR3: TGTGCCTGGGGGCTGTACACCGATAAGCTCATCTTT. The chain has TRDV3 and TRDJ1, with a possible D match to TRDD3 (5 bases). Germline CDR1 reads TVYSNPD; CDR2 reads GDNSRS (reference sequence). This CDR3 comprises 12 residues. Full variable domain (missing parts from reference TRDV3 and TRDJ1): CDKVTQSSPDQTVASGSEVVLLCTYDTVYSNPDLFWYRIRPDYSFQFVFYGDNSRSEGADFTQGRFSVKHILTQKAFHLVISPVRTEDSATYYCAWGLYTDKLIFGKGTRVTVEP.

By sample share, this clone is medium-sized. Other DNA sequences of this sample code for an identical CDR3. The chain employs TRDV2 and TRDJ3; 9 nucleotides match TRDD3. J gave up 0 bases and V 0 bases, and 8 bases lay outside the gene matches. Germline CDR1 reads GEAIGNYY; CDR2 reads EKD. CDR3 size: 20 residues. CDR3: CACDTVLGDRSSWDTRQMFF. In DNA form, the CDR3 reads TGTGCCTGTGACACCGTACTGGGGGACCGCAGCTCCTGGGACACCCGACAGATGTTTTTC.

This clone was detected ten times or more. The genes are TRDV2 and TRDJ3; 8 bases are shared with TRDD3. V shed 3 bases, J shed 2 bases, and the junction held 14 bases outside the gene matches. CDR1 and CDR2 from the germline V gene are GEAIGNYY and EKD. The CDR3 runs 20 residues. CDR3 sequence reads: CACDPQLGASPTWDTRQMFF. The CDR3 DNA follows: TGTGCCTGTGACCCTCAACTGGGGGCCTCGCCCACCTGGGACACCCGACAGATGTTTTTC.

Worth noting for this clone: The TCRdb protein, from a much larger clone, departs from this DNA's translation at residue 3, likely by read error; the protein shown derives from the DNA. The chain carries TRDV2 and TRDJ3, with D perhaps TRDD1 (5 bases). This CDR3 is built from 16 residues. The germline V gene encodes CDR1 GEAIGNYY and CDR2 EKD. The CDR3 region is CARDPIVSWDTRQMFF. In DNA form, the CDR3 reads TGTGCCCGTGACCCCATAGTTTCCTGGGACACCCGACAGATGTTTTTC.

This clone was seen more than once but under ten times. Since a much larger clone is just one base distant, this may be a read error. V usage is TRDV2 and J usage is TRDJ3; D possibly corresponds to TRDD3 (6 bases). The CDR3 length is 18 residues. Germline V gene lookup returns CDR1 GEAIGNYY and CDR2 EKD. V was trimmed by 0 bases and J by 2 bases, leaving 13 bases between them. The CDR3 here is CACDTWGSSPWDTRQMFF. In DNA form, the CDR3 reads TGTGCCTGTGACACCTGGGGGTCGAGCCCCTGGGACACCCGACAGATGTTTTTC.

Concerning this clone: One end of the junction is discordant with germline, which a read error may explain. V usage is TRDV2 and J usage is TRDJ3, with 13 bases that match TRDD3. No J gene was available from TCRdb, and it was assigned here by a germline match of the DNA. CDR1 and CDR2 (germline): GEAIGNYY, EKD. The CDR3 totals 21 residues. CDR3 in DNA: TGTGCCTGTGACAGAGTACTGGGGGATACGCTAATCTCCTGGGACACCCAACAGATGTTTTTC. This translates into CACDRVLGDTLISWDTQQMFF.

This chain joins TRDV1 and TRDJ2; 8 bases are a match to TRDD3. Germline matching of the DNA provided the J gene here, since TCRdb leaves it blank. The CDR3 covers 16 residues. V lost 0 bases, J lost 0 bases, and 0 bases stayed unmatched. Germline V gene sequence: CDR1 TSWWSYY, CDR2 QGS. The CDR3 reads CALGELGDTLTAQLFF. DNA of the CDR3: TGTGCTCTTGGGGAACTGGGGGATACTTTGACAGCACAACTCTTCTTT.

By share, this clone counts as medium-sized (0.01 to 0.1%). The V and J genes are TRDV2 and TRDJ3, with D perhaps matching TRDD3 (5 bases). V was shortened by 3 bases and J by 0 bases, with 11 bases between the two germline ends. The CDR3 extends over 17 amino acids. The germline V gene has CDR1 GEAIGNYY and CDR2 EKD. The CDR3 here is CACDGGSSSWDTRQMFF. The CDR3 DNA is TGTGCCTGTGACGGGGGTTCGAGCTCCTGGGACACCCGACAGATGTTTTTC.

This clone was recorded a few times. A much larger clone sits a single nucleotide away, making a read error possible. This chain joins TRDV2 and TRDJ3, with a tentative D call TRDD3 (6 bases). The CDR3 covers 15 residues. Germline CDR1 GEAIGNYY, CDR2 EKD. The DNA of the CDR3 is TGTGCCCGTGACACGGGGATCGGGGCCACCCGACAGATGTTTTTC. It specifies CARDTGIGATRQMFF.

By share, this clone counts as medium-sized (0.01 to 0.1%). Other DNA sequences of this sample code for an identical CDR3. V is TRDV2 and J is TRDJ3; TRDD3 aligns across 8 bases. Germline trimming cut 2 bases from V and 0 bases from J; bases unmatched to any gene: 5. The CDR3 is 18 amino acids. Germline V lookup: CDR1 GEAIGNYY, CDR2 EKD. CDR3 DNA: TGTGCCTGTGACAAAGTACTGGGGGGCTCCTGGGACACCCGACAGATGTTTTTC. Encoded protein: CACDKVLGGSWDTRQMFF.